A selection of T cell receptor beta chains follows, all from one sample in a study of blood T cell repertoires in COVID-19. Assay: immunoSEQ multiplex PCR; the TCRdb copy retains only in-frame clones and omits some. This sample yields 200,000 to 250,000 clones, of which 85% are seen a single time; 4% to 6% belongs to the top ten. Sequencing used peripheral blood. These receptor sequences come from a man aged 50-59 years with COVID-19, enrolled during active disease. Both conserved end residues are part of each CDR3. The D gene is left open where the match is weak. Where a row states a size, it is once, few, many or the class of an expanded clone; other rows omit it.

d_call j_call clone_size v_call cdr3_nt cdr3_aa
- TRBJ2-7 once TRBV19 TGTGCCAGTAGTATCCGTGGGCAGCAGTACTTC CASSIRGQQYF
TRBD1 TRBJ2-1 - TRBV5-1 TGCGCCAGCAGGCTAACAGGGGGCAATGAGCAGTTCTTC CASRLTGGNEQFF
- TRBJ1-5 - TRBV6-5 TGTGCCAGCAGCCCGAACTACAGGGGCAATCAGCCCCAGCATTTT CASSPNYRGNQPQHF
- TRBJ1-2 - TRBV7-2 TGTGCCAGCAGCTTAGATGGAGGCATGATTGGCTACACCTTC CASSLDGGMIGYTF
- TRBJ2-4 - TRBV7-2 TGTGCCAGCAGCGCGACACTGAAAAACATTCAGTACTTC CASSATLKNIQYF
- TRBJ2-7 - TRBV27 TGTGCCACCGGGGTCCTATACGAGCAGTACTTC CATGVLYEQYF
TRBD2 TRBJ2-2 - TRBV6-5 TGTGCCAGCATTCCGGCTGGGGGGGGTGCCGGGGAGCTGTTTTTT CASIPAGGGAGELFF
- TRBJ2-2 - TRBV4-3 TGCGCCAGCAGTCGAGGTACCGGGGGGCGGACCGGGGAGCTGTTTTTT CASSRGTGGRTGELFF
TRBD1 TRBJ1-6 - TRBV28 TGTGCCAGTACAGGGGCGAGCTCCTATAATTCACCCCTCCACTTT CASTGASSYNSPLHF
- TRBJ2-7 - TRBV3-1/TRBV3-2 TGTGCCAGCAGCCAAGGTCCACAGGGCTACGAGCAGTACTTC CASSQGPQGYEQYF
- TRBJ1-3 - TRBV20-1 TGCAGTGGGACAGACGGAAACACCATATATTTT CSGTDGNTIYF
TRBD1 TRBJ1-1 once TRBV6-5 TGTGCCAGCAGTTCCTCAGGGGGAGAAACGAACACTGAAGCTTTCTTT CASSSSGGETNTEAFF
TRBD1 TRBJ1-2 - TRBV4-1 TGCGCCAGCAGCCAGCTTCCGACAGGGCTGTCGAGCTACACCTTC CASSQLPTGLSSYTF
TRBD1 TRBJ1-5 - TRBV7-9 TGTGCCAGCAGCTTAGAGAGACAGGGCGGGAATCAGCCCCAGCATTTT CASSLERQGGNQPQHF
TRBD1 TRBJ1-4 - TRBV6-6 TGTGCCAGCAGAAGGGACAGCTCTAATGAAAAACTGTTTTTT CASRRDSSNEKLFF
- TRBJ2-1 - TRBV19 TGTGCCAGTAGTCACCCTCGTTCAGGGATGAATGAGCAGTTCTTC CASSHPRSGMNEQFF
TRBD1 TRBJ1-5 - TRBV19 TGTGCCAGCAGACAGGGGTCGGGCAATCAGCCCCAGCATTTT CASRQGSGNQPQHF
TRBD1 TRBJ1-2 - TRBV19 TGTGCCAGTAGTATTGGGACAGTGTACTATGGCTACACCTTC CASSIGTVYYGYTF
- TRBJ1-4 - TRBV7-8 TGTGCCAGCAGCTCCACACGCGACGGGAAACTGTTTTTT CASSSTRDGKLFF
- TRBJ1-5 - TRBV2 TGTGCCAGCACGGGGGGCAATCAGCCCCAGCATTTT CASTGGNQPQHF
- TRBJ2-7 - TRBV7-8 TGTGCCAGCAGCAAGACAGGCTACGAGCAGTACTTC CASSKTGYEQYF
- TRBJ2-1 - TRBV5-1 TGCGCCAGCAGCTGGGGGCTAGTGGGGTTGAATGAGCAGTTCTTC CASSWGLVGLNEQFF